This passage covers 8 T cell receptor beta chains from one sample sequenced in a study of T-cell memory formation after mild COVID-19. In TCRdb, the 5' RACE reads were re-called with MiXCR into one record per CDR3 protein. In the table there are fewer than 650,000 distinct CDR3 sequences, about a fifth of which are singletons. Sequences were obtained from PBMCs or a T cell subset sorted from them (not recorded which). These receptors all come from an adult woman who had mild COVID-19 (a few samples of this study predate the infection). Cell type and time point are not known.

A remark on this clonotype: Since a much larger clone is just one base distant, this may be a read error. The V and J genes are TRBV14 and TRBJ2-1; 12 bases map to TRBD2. J lost 7 bases, V lost 4 bases, and 8 bases had no gene match. The CDR3 consists of 16 residues. Germline V gives CDR1 SGHDN, CDR2 FVKESK. The CDR3 DNA follows: TGTGCCAGCAGCCTCCGGACTAGCGGGAATCGGAATGAGCAGTTCTTC. This sequence encodes CASSLRTSGNRNEQFF.

This clonotype was recorded a few times. The chain joins TRBV12-3 or TRBV12-4 to TRBJ1-5, with 9 bases fitting TRBD1. J lost 4 bases, V lost 6 bases, and 7 bases had no gene match. This CDR3 is 15 amino acids long. CDR3 in amino acids: CASRSDRGKNQPQHF. The CDR3 DNA reads as TGTGCCAGCAGATCGGACAGGGGAAAAAATCAGCCCCAGCATTTT.

This sequence joins TRBV5-4 and TRBJ1-2; maybe TRBD1 (5 bases). CDR1 SGHNT and CDR2 YYREEE come from the germline V gene (reference sequence). The CDR3 runs 15 residues. V was shortened by 0 bases and J by 2 bases, with 11 bases between the two germline ends. The CDR3: CASSLAAAGNYGYTF. As DNA, the CDR3 is TGTGCCAGCAGCTTGGCCGCGGCAGGGAACTATGGCTACACCTTC.

The table lists this clonotype with a few counts. The chain joins TRBV4-2 to TRBJ2-1; D ambiguous. The length of the CDR3 is 16 residues. The V end was cut by 0 bases, the J end by 0 bases, with 9 bases between. The germline CDR1 and CDR2 sequences are LGHNA and YNFKEQ. CDR3 loop: CASSQDPASSYNEQFF. The CDR3 DNA follows: TGTGCCAGCAGCCAAGATCCGGCGAGCTCCTACAATGAGCAGTTCTTC.

This clonotype was seen only a few times. This CDR3 is CASSLATGTGVSYEQYF. The CDR3 DNA sequence: TGTGCCAGCAGCTTGGCAACTGGGACAGGGGTTTCCTACGAGCAGTACTTC. The chain uses TRBV5-6 and TRBJ2-7; 10 nucleotides agree with TRBD1. CDR1 is SGHDT and CDR2 is YYEEEE in the germline V gene. The CDR3 sequence is 17 residues long. V shed 0 bases, J shed 1 base, and the junction held 7 bases outside the gene matches. The variable domain in full, with the rest retrieved from reference TRBV5-6 and TRBJ2-7, is DAGVTQSPTHLIKTRGQQVTLRCSPKSGHDTVSWYQQALGQGPQFIFQYYEEEERQRGNFPDRFSGHQFPNYSSELNVNALLLGDSALYLCASSLATGTGVSYEQYFGPGTRLTVT.

The chain recombines TRBV11-2 with TRBJ1-1, with D unclear. Trimming removed 5 bases at V and 1 base at J, with 11 bases between. Per the germline V gene, CDR1 is SGHAT and CDR2 is FQNNGV. The CDR3 covers 14 residues. The CDR3 nucleotides are TGTGCCAGCAGCCTCTCCGACGGGAACACTGAAGCTTTCTTT. It yields the protein CASSLSDGNTEAFF.

The chain recombines TRBV18 with TRBJ2-5; D possibly corresponds to TRBD1 (6 bases). Germline V gives CDR1 KGHSH, CDR2 LQKENI. Trimming stripped 0 bases from V and 6 bases from J, with 14 bases between. The CDR3 runs 15 residues. CDR3 protein: CASSPPSRGEKTQYF. The CDR3 DNA is TGTGCCAGCTCACCACCCTCCAGGGGAGAAAAGACCCAGTACTTC.

This chain connects TRBV28 to TRBJ2-7; D gene uncertain. Germline assignment: CDR1 MDHEN and CDR2 SYDVKM. The CDR3 extends over 14 amino acids. V lost 4 bases to trimming and J lost 2 bases, with 12 bases between them. CDR3 protein: CASSSPTLPYEQYF. CDR3 DNA sequence: TGTGCCAGCAGTTCCCCGACACTACCCTACGAGCAGTACTTC. Based on the CDR3 plus reference TRBV28 and TRBJ2-7, the full variable domain is DVKVTQSSRYLVKRTGEKVFLECVQDMDHENMFWYRQDPGLGLRLIYFSYDVKMKEKGDIPEGYSVSREKKERFSLILESASTNQTSMYLCASSSPTLPYEQYFGPGTRLTVT.